This T cell receptor beta chain comes out of a study of T cell repertoires in cytomegalovirus infection. The ends were cut back, 2 bases at V and 4 bases at J, with 8 bases in the middle. This CDR3 is built from 14 residues. This clonotype appeared a few times. Antigen specificity is unknown. MiXCR, applied by TCRdb to the reads, yields one record per CDR3 protein. The sample holds roughly 280,000 distinct CDR3 sequences, approximately 22% seen once. The sequenced sample was cultured PBMCs, obtained from culture after CMV antigen stimulation. The chain is built from TRBV12-3 or TRBV12-4 and TRBJ2-2, with D unresolved. This clonotype was sampled from a human donor in good health (CMV status not recorded). Some clones in this sample may be carry-over from other donors' samples. CDR3 nucleotides: TGTGCCAGCAGTTTAAACGCTGTCACCGGGGAGCTGTTTTTT. Protein product: CASSLNAVTGELFF.